This T cell receptor beta chain was found in a study of cytomegalovirus exposure and HLA in healthy donors. Overall study findings and caveats: A few of the chains that were CMV-associated were confirmed in vitro to be specific for CMV antigens. Later analysis identified several of the most significant clusters that appeared linked to common viral pathogens.

Remarks on this clone: Its specificity is unknown.

The PCR employed 60 Vbeta primers together with 13 Jbeta primers. Only in-frame clones appear in the TCRdb table, and some are missing; sequencing was by immunoSEQ multiplex PCR. The sample includes some 160,000 clones, roughly 82% of them seen just once. The receptor was derived from a man over 45 in good health and CMV-seropositive. Source material: PBMCs.

This CDR3 reads CASSIRGGTGEKLFF. The CDR3, as DNA: TGTGCCAGTAGTATAAGGGGCGGGACAGGTGAAAAACTGTTTTTT. The chain carries TRBV19 and TRBJ1-4, with TRBD1 matching over 8 bases. Germline V gives CDR1 LNHDA, CDR2 SQIVND (reference sequence). The CDR3 loop spans 15 amino acids. The J segment lost 7 bases and the V segment lost 2 bases, leaving 6 bases of the junction unmatched.